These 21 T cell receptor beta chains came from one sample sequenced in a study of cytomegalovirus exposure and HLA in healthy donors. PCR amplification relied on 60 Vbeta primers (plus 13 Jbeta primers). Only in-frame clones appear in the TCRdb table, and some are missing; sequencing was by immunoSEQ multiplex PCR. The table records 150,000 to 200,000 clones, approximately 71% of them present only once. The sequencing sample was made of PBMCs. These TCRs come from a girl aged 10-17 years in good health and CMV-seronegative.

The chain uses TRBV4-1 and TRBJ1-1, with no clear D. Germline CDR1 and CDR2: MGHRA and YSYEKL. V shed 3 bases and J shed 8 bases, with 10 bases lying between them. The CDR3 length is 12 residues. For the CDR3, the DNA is TGCGCCAGCAGCCACCCAGGCTACGAAGCTTTCTTT. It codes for CASSHPGYEAFF.

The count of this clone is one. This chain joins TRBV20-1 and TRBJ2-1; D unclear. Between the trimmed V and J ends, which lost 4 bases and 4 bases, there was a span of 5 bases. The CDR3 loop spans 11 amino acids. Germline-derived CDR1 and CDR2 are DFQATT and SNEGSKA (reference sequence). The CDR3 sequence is CSATGYNEQFF. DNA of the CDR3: TGCAGTGCTACAGGATACAATGAGCAGTTCTTC.

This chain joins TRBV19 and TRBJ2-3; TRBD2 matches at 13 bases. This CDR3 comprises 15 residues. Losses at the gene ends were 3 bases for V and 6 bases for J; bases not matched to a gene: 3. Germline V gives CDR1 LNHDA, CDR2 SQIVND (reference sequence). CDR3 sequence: CASSIGLAGDDTQYF. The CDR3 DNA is TGTGCCAGTAGTATTGGACTAGCGGGAGATGATACGCAGTATTTT.

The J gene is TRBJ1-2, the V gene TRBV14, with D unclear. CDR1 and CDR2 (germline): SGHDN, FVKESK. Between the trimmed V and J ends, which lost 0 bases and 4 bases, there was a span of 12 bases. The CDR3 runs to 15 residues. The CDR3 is CASSQDLGSLYGYTF. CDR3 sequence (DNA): TGTGCCAGCAGCCAAGACTTGGGCAGCCTCTATGGCTACACCTTC.

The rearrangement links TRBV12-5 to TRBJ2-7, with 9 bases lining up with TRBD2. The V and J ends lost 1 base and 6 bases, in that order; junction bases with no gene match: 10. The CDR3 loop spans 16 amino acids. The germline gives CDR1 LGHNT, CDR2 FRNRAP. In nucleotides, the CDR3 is TGTGCTAGTGGTTTGGGCGAAAAGGGCGGGGGGGGCGAGCAGTACTTC. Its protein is CASGLGEKGGGGEQYF.

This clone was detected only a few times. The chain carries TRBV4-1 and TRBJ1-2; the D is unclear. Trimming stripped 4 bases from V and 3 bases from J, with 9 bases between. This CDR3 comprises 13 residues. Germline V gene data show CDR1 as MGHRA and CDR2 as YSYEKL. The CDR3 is CASSLRIDYGYTF. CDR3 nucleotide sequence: TGCGCCAGCAGCCTGAGGATAGACTATGGCTACACCTTC.

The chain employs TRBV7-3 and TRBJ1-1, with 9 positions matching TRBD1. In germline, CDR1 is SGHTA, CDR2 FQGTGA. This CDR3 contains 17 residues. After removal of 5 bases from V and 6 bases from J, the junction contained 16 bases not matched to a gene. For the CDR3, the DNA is TGTGCCAGCAGCAGTAGGATACCCGGGACAGGGACGTCTGAAGCTTTCTTT. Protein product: CASSSRIPGTGTSEAFF. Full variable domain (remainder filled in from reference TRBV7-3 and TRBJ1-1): GAGVSQTPSNKVTEKGKYVELRCDPISGHTALYWYRQSLGQGPEFLIYFQGTGAADDSGLPNDRFFAVRPEGSVSTLKIQRTERGDSAVYLCASSSRIPGTGTSEAFFGQGTRLTVV.

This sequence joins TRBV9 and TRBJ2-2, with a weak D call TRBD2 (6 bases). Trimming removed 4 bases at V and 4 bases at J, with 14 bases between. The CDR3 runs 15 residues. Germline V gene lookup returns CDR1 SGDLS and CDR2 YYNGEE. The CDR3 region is CASSSSLEGTGELFF. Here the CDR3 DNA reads TGTGCCAGCAGCTCCAGCCTGGAGGGCACCGGGGAGCTGTTTTTT.

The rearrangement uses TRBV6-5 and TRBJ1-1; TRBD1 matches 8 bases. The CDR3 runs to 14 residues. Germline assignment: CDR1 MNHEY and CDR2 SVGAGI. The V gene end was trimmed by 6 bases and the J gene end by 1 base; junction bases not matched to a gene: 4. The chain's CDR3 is CASRVGQGNTEAFF. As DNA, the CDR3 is TGTGCCAGCAGGGTAGGACAGGGGAACACTGAAGCTTTCTTT.

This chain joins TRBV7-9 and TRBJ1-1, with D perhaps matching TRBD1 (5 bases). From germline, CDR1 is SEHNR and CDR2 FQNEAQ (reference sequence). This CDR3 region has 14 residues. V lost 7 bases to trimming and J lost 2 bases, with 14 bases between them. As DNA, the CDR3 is TGTGCCAGCATTGCAGGGAGGGGAAACACTGAAGCTTTCTTT. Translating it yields CASIAGRGNTEAFF.

CDR3: CASRTGPVNSPLHF. CDR3 DNA sequence: TGTGCCAGTCGGACAGGGCCTGTTAATTCACCCCTCCACTTT. The V and J genes are TRBV19 and TRBJ1-6; 8 nucleotides agree with TRBD1. CDR1 LNHDA and CDR2 SQIVND come from the germline V gene (reference sequence). The CDR3 runs to 14 residues. V lost 8 bases to trimming and J lost 6 bases; unmatched junction nucleotides: 6. The full variable domain, its missing parts supplied by reference TRBV19 and TRBJ1-6, is DGGITQSPKYLFRKEGQNVTLSCEQNLNHDAMYWYRQDPGQGLRLIYYSQIVNDFQKGDIAEGYSVSREKKESFPLTVTSAQKNPTAFYLCASRTGPVNSPLHFGNGTRLTVT.

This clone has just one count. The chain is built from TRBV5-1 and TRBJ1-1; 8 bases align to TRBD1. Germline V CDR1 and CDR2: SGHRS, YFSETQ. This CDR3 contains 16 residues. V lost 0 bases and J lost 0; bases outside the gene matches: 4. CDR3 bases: TGCGCCAGCAGCTTGGGGGCAGGGGGCTTGAACACTGAAGCTTTCTTT. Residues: CASSLGAGGLNTEAFF.

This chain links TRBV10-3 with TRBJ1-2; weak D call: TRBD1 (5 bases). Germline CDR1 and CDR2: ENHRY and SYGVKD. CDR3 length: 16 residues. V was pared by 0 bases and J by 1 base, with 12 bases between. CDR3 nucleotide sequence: TGTGCCATCAGTGAGTCGGGAGGGGTCCTTAACTATGGCTACACCTTC. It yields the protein CAISESGGVLNYGYTF.

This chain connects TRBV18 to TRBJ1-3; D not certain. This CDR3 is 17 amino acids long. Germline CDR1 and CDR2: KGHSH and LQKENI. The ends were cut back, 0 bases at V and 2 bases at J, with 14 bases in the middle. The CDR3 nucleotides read TGTGCCAGCTCACCACCGGGTACAGTCACGACTGGAAACACCATATATTTT. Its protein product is CASSPPGTVTTGNTIYF.

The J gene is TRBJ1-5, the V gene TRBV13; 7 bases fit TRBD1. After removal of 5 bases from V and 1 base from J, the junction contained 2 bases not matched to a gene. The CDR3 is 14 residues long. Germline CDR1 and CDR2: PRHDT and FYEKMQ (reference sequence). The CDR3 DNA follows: TGTGCCAGCAGCGGACAGGAAAGCAATCAGCCCCAGCATTTT. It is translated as CASSGQESNQPQHF.

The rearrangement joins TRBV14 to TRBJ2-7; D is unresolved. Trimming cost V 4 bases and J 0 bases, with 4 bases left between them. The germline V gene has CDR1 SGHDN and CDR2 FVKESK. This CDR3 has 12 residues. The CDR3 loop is CASSRGSYEQYF. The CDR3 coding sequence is TGTGCCAGCAGCCGAGGCTCCTACGAGCAGTACTTC.

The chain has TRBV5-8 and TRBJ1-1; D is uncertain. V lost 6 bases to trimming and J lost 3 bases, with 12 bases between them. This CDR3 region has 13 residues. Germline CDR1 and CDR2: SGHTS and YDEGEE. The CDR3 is CASNTQPYTEAFF. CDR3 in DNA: TGTGCCAGCAACACACAGCCATACACTGAAGCTTTCTTT.

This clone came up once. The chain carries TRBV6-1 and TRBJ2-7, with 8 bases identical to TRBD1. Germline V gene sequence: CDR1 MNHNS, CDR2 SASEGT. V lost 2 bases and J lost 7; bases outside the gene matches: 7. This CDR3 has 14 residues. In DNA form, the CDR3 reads TGTGCCAGCAGTGAACCCCGGACAGGGCAGGAGCAGTACTTC. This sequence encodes CASSEPRTGQEQYF.

The CDR3 nucleotides read TGTGCCACCAGCAGAGATCCCTCCGGAAATCTCGGGGTCGAGCAGTACTTC. Its translation is CATSRDPSGNLGVEQYF. The rearrangement links TRBV15 to TRBJ2-7; D may be TRBD2 (5 bases). This CDR3 contains 17 residues. V lost 0 bases to trimming and J lost 6 bases, with 21 bases between them. CDR1 and CDR2 from the germline V gene are LNHNV and YYDKDF (reference sequence).

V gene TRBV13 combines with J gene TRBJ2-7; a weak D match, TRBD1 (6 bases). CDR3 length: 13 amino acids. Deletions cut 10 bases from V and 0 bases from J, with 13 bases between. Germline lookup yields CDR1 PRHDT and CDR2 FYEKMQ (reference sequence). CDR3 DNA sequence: TGTGCCACCGCCAGGGGAAGCTCCTACGAGCAGTACTTC. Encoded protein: CATARGSSYEQYF.

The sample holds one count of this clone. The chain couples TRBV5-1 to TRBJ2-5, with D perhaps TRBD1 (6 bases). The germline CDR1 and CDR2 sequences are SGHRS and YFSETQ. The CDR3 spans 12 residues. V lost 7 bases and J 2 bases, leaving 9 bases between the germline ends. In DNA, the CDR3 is TGCGCCAGCTCGAGGGGGCAAGAGACCCAGTACTTC. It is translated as CASSRGQETQYF.